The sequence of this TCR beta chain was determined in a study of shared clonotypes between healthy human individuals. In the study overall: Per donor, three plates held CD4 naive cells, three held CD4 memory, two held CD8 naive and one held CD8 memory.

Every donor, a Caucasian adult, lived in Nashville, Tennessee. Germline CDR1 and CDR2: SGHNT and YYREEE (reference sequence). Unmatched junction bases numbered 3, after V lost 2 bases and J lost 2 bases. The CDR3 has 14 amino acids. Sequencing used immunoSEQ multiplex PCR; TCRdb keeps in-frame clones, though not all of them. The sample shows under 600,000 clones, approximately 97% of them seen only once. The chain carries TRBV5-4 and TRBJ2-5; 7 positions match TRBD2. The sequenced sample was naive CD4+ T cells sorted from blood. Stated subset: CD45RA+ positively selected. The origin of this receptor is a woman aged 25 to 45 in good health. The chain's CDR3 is CASSFSGTQETQYF. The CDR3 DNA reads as TGTGCCAGCAGCTTCAGCGGGACTCAAGAGACCCAGTACTTC.